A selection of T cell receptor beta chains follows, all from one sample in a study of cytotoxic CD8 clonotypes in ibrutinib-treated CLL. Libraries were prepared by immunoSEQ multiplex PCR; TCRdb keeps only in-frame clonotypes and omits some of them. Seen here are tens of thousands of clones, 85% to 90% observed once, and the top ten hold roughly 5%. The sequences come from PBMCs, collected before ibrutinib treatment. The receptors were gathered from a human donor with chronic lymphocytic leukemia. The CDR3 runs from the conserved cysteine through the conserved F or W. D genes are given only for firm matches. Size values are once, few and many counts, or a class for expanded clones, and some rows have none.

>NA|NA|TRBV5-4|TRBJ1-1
CASSLILGTEAFF
TGTGCCAGCAGCTTGATTTTAGGGACTGAAGCTTTCTTT
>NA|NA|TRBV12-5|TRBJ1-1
CASASTGTEAFF
TGTGCTAGTGCCTCTACGGGCACTGAAGCTTTCTTT
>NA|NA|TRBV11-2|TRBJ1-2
CASSLVGGGYTF
TGTGCCAGCAGCTTAGTCGGTGGTGGCTACACCTTC
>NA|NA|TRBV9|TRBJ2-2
CASRSGFSTGELFF
TGTGCCAGTAGATCAGGGTTTAGTACCGGGGAGCTGTTTTTT
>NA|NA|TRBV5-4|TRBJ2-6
CASSQDTGRGANVLTF
TGTGCCAGCAGCCAAGACACCGGGCGGGGGGCCAACGTCCTGACTTTC
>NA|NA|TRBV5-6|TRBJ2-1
CASSENWRADYNEQFF
TGTGCCAGCAGCGAGAATTGGCGGGCTGACTACAATGAGCAGTTCTTC
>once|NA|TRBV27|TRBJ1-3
CASGYGVPGNTIYF
TGTGCCAGTGGATACGGGGTTCCTGGAAACACCATATATTTT
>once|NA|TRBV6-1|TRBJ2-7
CASRDGTAEQYF
TGTGCCAGCAGGGACGGGACGGCGGAGCAGTACTTC
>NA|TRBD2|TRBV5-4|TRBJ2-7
CASSATSGRAKQYF
TGTGCCAGCAGCGCGACTAGCGGGAGGGCCAAGCAGTACTTC
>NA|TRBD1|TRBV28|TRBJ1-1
CASSPATGVVTEAFF
TGTGCCAGCAGCCCCGCGACAGGGGTTGTCACTGAAGCTTTCTTT
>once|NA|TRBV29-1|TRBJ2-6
CSVAPYSGANVLTF
TGCAGCGTTGCACCTTACTCTGGGGCCAACGTCCTGACTTTC
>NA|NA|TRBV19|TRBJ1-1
CASTGTGTGNTEAFF
TGTGCCAGCACCGGTACCGGGACCGGGAACACTGAAGCTTTCTTT
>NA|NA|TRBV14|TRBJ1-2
CASSQVLIEGSYTF
TGTGCCAGCAGCCAAGTTCTAATTGAGGGGAGCTACACCTTC
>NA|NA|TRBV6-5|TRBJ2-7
CASSYSRGAYEQYF
TGTGCCAGCAGTTACTCTAGGGGCGCCTACGAGCAGTACTTC
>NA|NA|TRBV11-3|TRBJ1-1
CASSLEGVEAFF
TGTGCCAGCAGCTTGGAAGGAGTTGAAGCTTTCTTT
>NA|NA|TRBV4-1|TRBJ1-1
CASSQDQGREAFF
TGCGCCAGCAGCCAAGATCAGGGGCGGGAAGCTTTCTTT